The clone carrying this TCR beta chain was detected a few times. Other DNA sequences within the sample encode an identical CDR3. The germline CDR1 and CDR2 sequences are SGHDT and YYEEEE. This CDR3 is built from 16 residues. V lost 4 bases, J lost 6 bases, and 15 bases stayed unmatched. The sample comes from a study of blood T cell repertoires in COVID-19. Whole-study context: Samples representing acute and convalescent COVID-19 were sourced from the United States, Italy and Spain.

Study processing details: Amplification with reference gene primers provided the estimates of nucleated cell counts. The table came from immunoSEQ multiplex PCR; TCRdb's copy has only in-frame clones and leaves some out. The DNA was the basis for D and trimming; V, J and clone size are from that table. The data contain some 17,000 clones, approximately 90% of them singletons. The clonotype originates from a man aged 55 to 69 with active COVID-19. The source material was peripheral blood. The V call is TRBV5-6, the J call TRBJ1-1, with 7 bases matching TRBD1. This CDR3 is CASSIRGRGVRAEAFF. The CDR3 coding sequence is TGTGCCAGCAGCATACGGGGCAGGGGGGTGCGGGCTGAAGCTTTCTTT.